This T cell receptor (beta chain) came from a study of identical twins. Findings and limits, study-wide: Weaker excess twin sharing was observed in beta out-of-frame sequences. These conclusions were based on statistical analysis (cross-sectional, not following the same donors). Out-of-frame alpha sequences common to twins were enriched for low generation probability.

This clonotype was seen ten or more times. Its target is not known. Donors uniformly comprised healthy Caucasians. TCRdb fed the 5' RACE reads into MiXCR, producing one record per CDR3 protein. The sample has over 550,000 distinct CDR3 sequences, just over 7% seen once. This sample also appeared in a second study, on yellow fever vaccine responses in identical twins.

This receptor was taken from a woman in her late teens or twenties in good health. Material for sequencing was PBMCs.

The CDR3 DNA sequence: TGTGCCAGCAGTTACGGGACAGGGATTTTGGAGACCCAGTACTTC. Protein product: CASSYGTGILETQYF. The chain uses TRBV6-5 and TRBJ2-5; TRBD1 aligns across 9 bases. Germline values: CDR1 MNHEY, CDR2 SVGAGI. This CDR3 region has 15 residues. J lost 5 bases, V lost 2 bases, and 6 bases had no gene match.